The 16 T cell receptor beta chains below come from one sample, sequenced in a study of blood T cell repertoires in COVID-19. Profiled with immunoSEQ multiplex PCR; TCRdb holds only in-frame clones, not every one. Of fewer than 120,000 clones detected, 88% appear once; the ten largest clones hold around 3%. The sequenced sample consisted of peripheral blood. These receptors came from a woman between 45 and 65 years old with acute or convalescent COVID-19.

The V call is TRBV11-2, the J call TRBJ2-6; D is possibly TRBD1 (5 bases). Germline V gene data show CDR1 as SGHAT and CDR2 as FQNNGV. V was trimmed by 5 bases and J by 4 bases, leaving 21 bases between them. CDR3 length: 18 amino acids. The CDR3 region has the DNA TGTGCCAGCAGCGGGTATGCCTCCAGGGCCTCCGGGGCCAACGTCCTGACTTTC. It encodes CASSGYASRASGANVLTF.

This chain uses TRBV5-1 with TRBJ2-2; 7 bases fit TRBD2. Trimming took 1 base from V and 4 from J; bases not matched to a gene: 7. The CDR3 is made up of 16 amino acids. Germline V gene lookup returns CDR1 SGHRS and CDR2 YFSETQ. In DNA form, the CDR3 reads TGCGCCAGCAGCTTGTCGCCTAGCGGAGCCACCGGGGAGCTGTTTTTT. It is translated as CASSLSPSGATGELFF.

V gene TRBV5-1 combines with J gene TRBJ1-5; 7 nucleotides line up with TRBD1. Germline V gene lookup returns CDR1 SGHRS and CDR2 YFSETQ. The CDR3 extends over 14 amino acids. V lost 4 bases to trimming and J lost 3 bases; unmatched junction nucleotides: 4. The CDR3 protein is CASSLRGFNQPQHF. CDR3 DNA sequence: TGCGCCAGCAGCCTCAGGGGGTTCAATCAGCCCCAGCATTTT.

The chain joins TRBV11-3 to TRBJ2-2, with D possibly TRBD1 on 7 matching bases. Trimming cost V 5 bases and J 4 bases, with 11 bases left between them. CDR3 length equals 14 residues. Germline V lookup: CDR1 SGHNT, CDR2 YENEEA. The CDR3, as DNA: TGTGCCAGCAGCCGCGGGACAGTCACCGGGGAGCTGTTTTTT. As protein: CASSRGTVTGELFF.

The chain joins TRBV28 to TRBJ1-1, with TRBD1 matching 7 bases. The length of the CDR3 is 14 residues. CDR1 and CDR2 (germline): MDHEN, SYDVKM. The V and J ends lost 6 bases and 4 bases, in that order; junction bases with no gene match: 8. The CDR3 loop reads CASSLRGVVTEAFF. For the CDR3, the DNA is TGTGCCAGCAGCCTCAGGGGGGTGGTCACTGAAGCTTTCTTT. The variable domain in full, with the rest retrieved from reference TRBV28 and TRBJ1-1, is DVKVTQSSRYLVKRTGEKVFLECVQDMDHENMFWYRQDPGLGLRLIYFSYDVKMKEKGDIPEGYSVSREKKERFSLILESASTNQTSMYLCASSLRGVVTEAFFGQGTRLTVV.

This clone is a singleton in its sample. V is TRBV6-1 and J is TRBJ1-4; 7 positions match TRBD1. CDR3 length: 16 residues. V shed 2 bases and J 5 bases; nucleotides not matched to a gene: 8. Germline V gives CDR1 MNHNS, CDR2 SASEGT. The CDR3 DNA reads TGTGCCAGCAGTGAATATGGGACAGCAATAAATGAAAAACTGTTTTTT. Amino acid sequence: CASSEYGTAINEKLFF.

The V gene is TRBV6-5, the J gene TRBJ1-6, with TRBD1 as a possible D gene (6 bases). V was shortened by 6 bases and J by 6 bases, with 15 bases between the two germline ends. Germline V gives CDR1 MNHEY, CDR2 SVGAGI. The CDR3 runs 15 residues. This chain's CDR3 is CASSRGAGGNSPLHF. The DNA of the CDR3 is TGTGCCAGCAGCAGGGGAGCGGGAGGTAATTCACCCCTCCACTTT.

The rearrangement uses TRBV4-2 and TRBJ2-1, with TRBD2 as a possible D gene (6 bases). V was clipped by 3 bases and J by 1 base, with 16 bases between them. Germline assignment: CDR1 LGHNA and CDR2 YNFKEQ. There are 17 residues in the CDR3. The CDR3 sequence is CASSHIGTPRSYNEQFF. As DNA, the CDR3 is TGTGCCAGCAGCCACATTGGGACTCCCCGATCCTACAATGAGCAGTTCTTC.

The rearrangement joins TRBV18 to TRBJ1-5; D uncertain. Germline assignment: CDR1 KGHSH and CDR2 LQKENI. The CDR3 totals 13 residues. Trimming pared 2 bases from V and 4 bases from J, leaving 6 bases between. The DNA of the CDR3 is TGTGCCAGCTCACCAGCGGGAAATCAGCCCCAGCATTTT. It specifies CASSPAGNQPQHF.

CDR3 in amino acids: CASSIPGLADSTDTQYF. The CDR3, as DNA: TGTGCCAGCAGCATTCCGGGACTAGCGGATAGCACAGATACGCAGTATTTT. The chain joins TRBV7-9 to TRBJ2-3; 11 bases are shared with TRBD2. The CDR3 totals 17 residues. Germline V gives CDR1 SEHNR, CDR2 FQNEAQ (reference sequence). V gave up 5 bases and J gave up 0 bases; unmatched junction bases: 7.

Only one count was recorded for this clone. The chain couples TRBV4-1 to TRBJ2-1; a possible D gene is TRBD2 (7 bases). The CDR3 has 17 residues. From germline, CDR1 is MGHRA and CDR2 YSYEKL. Trimming removed 1 base at V and 0 bases at J, with 13 bases between. The CDR3 DNA follows: TGCGCCAGCAGCCAAGCGGGCGGGGGCGACTCCTACAATGAGCAGTTCTTC. Translated: CASSQAGGGDSYNEQFF.

This sequence joins TRBV30 and TRBJ2-7; D might be TRBD1 (5 bases). The germline CDR1 and CDR2 sequences are GTSNPN and SVGIG (reference sequence). V was cut by 4 bases and J by 0 bases, with 7 bases left in between. CDR3 length: 12 residues. CDR3: CAWTGLSYEQYF. CDR3 coding DNA: TGTGCCTGGACAGGGCTCTCCTACGAGCAGTACTTC.

The chain employs TRBV29-1 and TRBJ1-1, with D unclear. This CDR3 is built from 12 residues. Trimming removed 4 bases from V and 2 bases from J, with 8 bases in between. Germline V CDR1 and CDR2: SQVTM, ANQGSEA. CDR3 sequence reads: CSVVVGNTEAFF. As DNA, the CDR3 is TGCAGCGTTGTAGTGGGCAACACTGAAGCTTTCTTT.

The rearrangement uses TRBV6-5 and TRBJ2-7, with 7 bases aligning to TRBD2. Trimming cost V 10 bases and J 1 base; bases outside gene matches: 10. The germline gives CDR1 MNHEY, CDR2 SVGAGI. The CDR3 length is 14 residues. Written as DNA, the CDR3 is TGTGCCATTTCGCCATCTAGCGGTTCCTACGAGCAGTACTTC. This translates into CAISPSSGSYEQYF.

The chain links TRBV7-9 to TRBJ1-1; 7 bases fit TRBD1. Germline-derived CDR1 and CDR2 are SEHNR and FQNEAQ (reference sequence). V trimming: 2 bases; J trimming: 5 bases; junction bases outside the gene matches: 8. The CDR3 spans 15 residues. CDR3 nucleotides: TGTGCCAGCAGCTTAACGAGGGGGCGCGGGACTGAAGCTTTCTTT. Amino acids: CASSLTRGRGTEAFF.

V and J are TRBV29-1 and TRBJ2-1; TRBD2 agrees at 11 bases. Trimming at V came to 3 bases and at J to 3 bases, leaving 7 bases not matched to a gene. The CDR3 has 16 amino acids. Germline CDR1 and CDR2: SQVTM and ANQGSEA. CDR3: CSVERGTSGFYNEQFF. DNA of the CDR3: TGCAGCGTTGAGAGGGGGACTAGCGGCTTCTACAATGAGCAGTTCTTC.